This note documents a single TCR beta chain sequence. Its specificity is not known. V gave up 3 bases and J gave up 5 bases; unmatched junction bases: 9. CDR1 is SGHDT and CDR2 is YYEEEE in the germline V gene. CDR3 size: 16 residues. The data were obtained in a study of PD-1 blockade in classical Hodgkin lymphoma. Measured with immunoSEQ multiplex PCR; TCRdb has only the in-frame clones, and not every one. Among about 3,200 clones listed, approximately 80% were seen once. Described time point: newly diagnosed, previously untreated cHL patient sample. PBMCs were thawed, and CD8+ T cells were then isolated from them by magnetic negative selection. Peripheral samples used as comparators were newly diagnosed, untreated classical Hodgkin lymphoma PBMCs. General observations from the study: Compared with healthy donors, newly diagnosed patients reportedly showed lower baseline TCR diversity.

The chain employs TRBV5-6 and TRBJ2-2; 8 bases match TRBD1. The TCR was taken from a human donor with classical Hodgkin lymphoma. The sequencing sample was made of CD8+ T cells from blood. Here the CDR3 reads CASSSAGGAWTGELFF. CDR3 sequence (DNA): TGTGCCAGCAGCTCCGCAGGGGGCGCTTGGACCGGGGAGCTGTTTTTT.